This passage covers 31 T cell receptor beta chains from one sample sequenced in a study of OX40 agonist ivuxolimab in advanced cancers. Using immunoSEQ multiplex PCR, the repertoire was profiled, and TCRdb retains in-frame clones only, with some absent. This table holds just over 90,000 clones, roughly 94% found once. The sample consisted of CD4+ or CD8+ T cells sorted from blood, taken in a trial of the OX40 agonist ivuxolimab. These receptors were obtained from an adult with an advanced solid tumor such as melanoma, head and neck, liver or kidney cancer.

The J gene is TRBJ2-2, the V gene TRBV9; TRBD2 matches 7 bases. V lost 1 base and J lost 1; bases outside the gene matches: 4. The CDR3 consists of 16 residues. From germline, CDR1 is SGDLS and CDR2 YYNGEE. The CDR3 nucleotides are TGTGCCAGCAGCGTATGGCTAGCGGAGAACACCGGGGAGCTGTTTTTT. Its protein is CASSVWLAENTGELFF.

The genes are TRBV7-9 and TRBJ1-5; D perhaps matches TRBD1 (6 bases). Trimming took 5 bases from V and 3 from J, leaving 14 bases between them. The germline V gene has CDR1 SEHNR and CDR2 FQNEAQ (reference sequence). This CDR3 is built from 15 residues. The CDR3 DNA reads as TGTGCCAGCAGCGCCGCAGGGGATAACAATCAGCCCCAGCATTTT. Amino acids: CASSAAGDNNQPQHF.

V gene TRBV5-1 combines with J gene TRBJ2-1; possible D gene TRBD2, 6 bases. V was cut by 5 bases and J by 0 bases, with 18 bases left in between. CDR1 SGHRS and CDR2 YFSETQ come from the germline V gene. CDR3 length: 17 residues. The CDR3 sequence: CASRLLIAESSYNEQFF. The CDR3 nucleotides are TGCGCCAGCAGACTTTTAATAGCGGAGAGCTCCTACAATGAGCAGTTCTTC.

This chain links TRBV30 with TRBJ2-1; D may be TRBD2 (5 bases). The CDR3 runs 12 residues. CDR1 and CDR2 from the germline V gene are GTSNPN and SVGIG (reference sequence). With 2 bases removed from V and 4 bases from J, the gap between germline ends came to 6 bases. CDR3 region: CAWSRGYNEQFF. DNA for the CDR3: TGTGCCTGGAGTCGCGGGTACAATGAGCAGTTCTTC.

This clone was seen once. This rearrangement joins TRBV9 to TRBJ2-2, with no clear D. The V end lost 0 bases, the J end lost 5 bases, and 8 bases lay between the germline ends. The CDR3 is 14 amino acids. Germline CDR1 SGDLS, CDR2 YYNGEE. The CDR3 region has the DNA TGTGCCAGCAGCGTAGGCTCGGTTACCGGGGAGCTGTTTTTT. Encoded protein: CASSVGSVTGELFF.

CDR3 in amino acids: CASSFDLDTQYF. The DNA of the CDR3 is TGTGCCAGCAGTTTCGACCTTGATACGCAGTATTTT. This chain joins TRBV6-5 and TRBJ2-3; D remains ambiguous. Between the trimmed V and J ends, which lost 4 bases and 6 bases, there was a span of 8 bases. This CDR3 contains 12 residues. Per germline, CDR1 MNHEY and CDR2 SVGAGI.

Comment on this clone: At one end the junction does not follow the germline gene, possibly because of a read error. J is TRBJ2-3 and V is TRBV7-7, with D perhaps TRBD2 (6 bases). Germline V gives CDR1 SSHAT, CDR2 FNYEAQ (reference sequence). CDR3 size: 17 residues. The CDR3 nucleotides read TGTGCTAGCAGCTTTCGGGGGACGGACCATAGCACAGATACGCAGTATTTT. This sequence encodes CASSFRGTDHSTDTQYF.

The chain has TRBV25-1 and TRBJ1-2; no clear D gene. The germline CDR1 and CDR2 sequences are MGHDK and SYGVNS. This CDR3 contains 11 residues. The V and J ends lost 5 bases and 8 bases respectively, with 9 bases between them. CDR3 amino acids: CASSIPGGYTF. The DNA of the CDR3 is TGTGCCAGCAGTATCCCGGGGGGCTACACCTTC.

V gene TRBV6-5 combines with J gene TRBJ1-2; D is undetermined. The CDR3 sequence is 13 residues long. Trimming removed 2 bases from V and 1 base from J, with 5 bases in between. Germline CDR1 MNHEY, CDR2 SVGAGI. CDR3 loop: CASSYEDNYGYTF. The CDR3 DNA is TGTGCCAGCAGTTACGAGGATAACTATGGCTACACCTTC.

This clone has only one observation. The genes are TRBV5-1 and TRBJ2-7, with D possibly matching TRBD1 (7 bases). This CDR3 spans 15 amino acids. Deletions cut 0 bases from V and 4 bases from J, with 14 bases between. Germline CDR1 reads SGHRS; CDR2 reads YFSETQ. The CDR3 coding sequence is TGCGCCAGCAGCTTGGTTTCAGGGGGGATTTACGAGCAGTACTTC. Protein sequence: CASSLVSGGIYEQYF.

The CDR3 sequence is CASSQDPGANNQPQHF. In nucleotides, the CDR3 is TGCGCCAGCAGCCAAGATCCCGGGGCTAACAATCAGCCCCAGCATTTT. V usage is TRBV4-3 and J usage is TRBJ1-5; D possibly corresponds to TRBD1 (5 bases). The V and J ends lost 0 bases and 3 bases respectively, with 12 bases between them. CDR1 and CDR2 (germline): LGHNA, YSLEER. This CDR3 is 16 amino acids long.

The rearrangement joins TRBV25-1 to TRBJ2-7; unclear D gene. This CDR3 contains 11 residues. In germline, CDR1 is MGHDK, CDR2 SYGVNS. Trimming left V 4 bases short and J 5 bases short, with 6 bases between. The CDR3 is CASSVWNEQYF. As DNA, the CDR3 is TGTGCCAGCAGTGTATGGAACGAGCAGTACTTC.

The genes are TRBV7-9 and TRBJ1-4; no firm D call. The germline V gene encodes CDR1 SEHNR and CDR2 FQNEAQ (reference sequence). The CDR3 is 15 residues long. The germline V and J ends were trimmed by 5 bases and 8 bases, with 18 bases remaining between them. CDR3 residues: CASSRDAVSWEKLFF. The CDR3 DNA follows: TGTGCCAGCAGCCGAGACGCCGTTTCCTGGGAAAAACTGTTTTTT.

The V gene is TRBV9, the J gene TRBJ2-1; tentatively, D is TRBD1 or TRBD2 (5 bases each). The CDR3 runs to 14 residues. The germline gives CDR1 SGDLS, CDR2 YYNGEE. V lost 2 bases, J lost 0 bases, and 6 bases lay in between. The CDR3 nucleotides are TGTGCCAGCAGCGTCGGGGCCTCCTACAATGAGCAGTTCTTC. This codes for CASSVGASYNEQFF.

V and J are TRBV6-6 and TRBJ1-6, with D hard to call. Deletions cut 8 bases from V and 4 bases from J, with 9 bases between. The CDR3 covers 13 residues. Germline V CDR1 and CDR2: MNHNY, SVGAGI (reference sequence). DNA for the CDR3: TGTGCCAGCCAGGCGTTTTATAATTCACCCCTCCACTTT. Its translation: CASQAFYNSPLHF.

The rearrangement uses TRBV27 and TRBJ2-7; 9 positions match TRBD1. This CDR3 is built from 13 residues. Germline assignment: CDR1 MNHEY and CDR2 SMNVEV (reference sequence). The ends lost 5 bases at V and 3 bases at J; junction bases unmatched: 2. DNA of the CDR3: TGTGCCAGCAGTGGGACAGGGTTCTACGAGCAGTACTTC. This gives the protein CASSGTGFYEQYF.

The J gene is TRBJ2-7, the V gene TRBV7-9; the D call may be TRBD1 or TRBD2 (6 bases each). Germline CDR1 is SEHNR and CDR2 is FQNEAQ (reference sequence). The CDR3 loop spans 15 amino acids. Trimming took off 1 base at V and 3 bases at J, with 13 bases between the two ends. CDR3 in amino acids: CASSLDGGGRYEQYF. For the CDR3, the DNA is TGTGCCAGCAGCTTAGATGGAGGGGGACGCTACGAGCAGTACTTC.

The count of this clone is one. V and J are TRBV28 and TRBJ2-5; 8 bases line up with TRBD1. The CDR3 spans 16 residues. CDR1 is MDHEN and CDR2 is SYDVKM in the germline V gene. With 6 bases clipped from V and 5 bases from J, the junction kept 14 bases outside the gene matches. The CDR3 region is CASSQPQQGARETQYF. CDR3 DNA sequence: TGTGCCAGCAGCCAGCCTCAGCAGGGGGCTCGGGAGACCCAGTACTTC. The variable domain in full, with the rest retrieved from reference TRBV28 and TRBJ2-5, is DVKVTQSSRYLVKRTGEKVFLECVQDMDHENMFWYRQDPGLGLRLIYFSYDVKMKEKGDIPEGYSVSREKKERFSLILESASTNQTSMYLCASSQPQQGARETQYFGPGTRLLVL.

The rearrangement joins TRBV5-1 to TRBJ2-7, with D perhaps TRBD2 (5 bases). This CDR3 is 16 amino acids long. Trimming shortened V by 3 bases and J by 2 bases, and 18 bases separated the two germline ends. Germline V CDR1 and CDR2: SGHRS, YFSETQ. The DNA for the CDR3 is TGCGCCAGCAGCTACCTTGGACTGGGAACCGCCTACGAGCAGTACTTC. Its translation: CASSYLGLGTAYEQYF.

The count of this clone is one. V gene TRBV9 combines with J gene TRBJ2-5; D tentatively fits TRBD1 or TRBD2 (5 bases each). Germline CDR1 is SGDLS and CDR2 is YYNGEE. This CDR3 region has 15 residues. The ends were cut back, 0 bases at V and 2 bases at J, with 11 bases in the middle. In DNA form, the CDR3 reads TGTGCCAGCAGCGTAGGAGGGGCGGTACAAGAGACCCAGTACTTC. Its translation: CASSVGGAVQETQYF.

The CDR3 bases are TGTGCCAGCAGCTTTGGCTCTGGAAACACCATATATTTT. Its translation: CASSFGSGNTIYF. The chain joins TRBV5-4 to TRBJ1-3; no clear D. The CDR3 is 13 residues long. V lost 2 bases to trimming and J lost 0 bases, with 3 bases between them. Germline values: CDR1 SGHNT, CDR2 YYREEE (reference sequence).

This clone was detected once. This chain joins TRBV5-6 and TRBJ2-3; 8 bases fit TRBD2. Germline CDR1 reads SGHDT; CDR2 reads YYEEEE. The CDR3 contains 17 residues. J gave up 3 bases and V 0 bases, and 9 bases lay outside the gene matches. The CDR3 region has the DNA TGTGCCAGCAGCTTGGCGGGACGGGGGGGCCGTACAGATACGCAGTATTTT. Translation: CASSLAGRGGRTDTQYF.

The rearrangement uses TRBV9 and TRBJ2-5; D is unclear. Germline values: CDR1 SGDLS, CDR2 YYNGEE. The CDR3 is made up of 15 amino acids. Trimming cost V 4 bases and J 1 base, with 14 bases left between them. The CDR3 bases are TGTGCCAGCAGCTTCGAGCCAGATTTCCAAGAGACCCAGTACTTC. It is translated as CASSFEPDFQETQYF.

In this sample, this clone turned up once. This chain joins TRBV14 and TRBJ2-1, with D uncertain. CDR3 length equals 13 residues. Germline CDR1 is SGHDN and CDR2 is FVKESK. V lost 4 bases and J lost 3, with 7 bases in between. CDR3 sequence (DNA): TGTGCCAGCAGCCTCATCGGCTACAATGAGCAGTTCTTC. Amino acid sequence: CASSLIGYNEQFF.

V gene TRBV30 combines with J gene TRBJ2-3, with a possible D match to TRBD2 (6 bases). Germline V CDR1 and CDR2: GTSNPN, SVGIG (reference sequence). The V gene lost 0 bases and the J gene lost 0 bases, with 10 bases spanning the gap. CDR3 length: 15 amino acids. DNA of the CDR3: TGTGCCTGGAGTGTAGGGGAGGTTAGCACAGATACGCAGTATTTT. It translates to CAWSVGEVSTDTQYF. Combining the CDR3 with reference TRBV30 and TRBJ2-3 gives the whole variable domain SQTIHQWPATLVQPVGSPLSLECTVEGTSNPNLYWYRQAAGRGLQLLFYSVGIGQISSEVPQNLSASRPQDRQFILSSKKLLLSDSGFYLCAWSVGEVSTDTQYFGPGTRLTVL.

The chain links TRBV27 to TRBJ2-7; 7 bases are shared with TRBD1. CDR3 size: 15 residues. J lost 0 bases, V lost 8 bases, and 10 bases had no gene match. Germline V gene lookup returns CDR1 MNHEY and CDR2 SMNVEV (reference sequence). As DNA, the CDR3 is TGTGCCAGCCAGATTACAGGGGAGAGCTCCTACGAGCAGTACTTC. Amino acids: CASQITGESSYEQYF.

The J gene is TRBJ2-7, the V gene TRBV4-1, with TRBD2 matching 9 bases. CDR1 is MGHRA and CDR2 is YSYEKL in the germline V gene. The V gene end was trimmed by 1 base and the J gene end by 6 bases; junction bases not matched to a gene: 10. The CDR3 covers 16 residues. The DNA for the CDR3 is TGCGCCAGCAGCCAAGTTGCCCTAGCGGGATACCGCGAGCAGTACTTC. Translated, it gives CASSQVALAGYREQYF.

The V and J genes are TRBV29-1 and TRBJ2-7; TRBD1 aligns across 8 bases. The germline CDR1 and CDR2 sequences are SQVTM and ANQGSEA. This CDR3 contains 15 residues. The V segment lost 2 bases and the J segment 4 bases; nucleotides outside the gene matches: 10. The CDR3, as DNA: TGCAGCGTTGAAAGTTTGGCAGGGGGCAAGTACGAGCAGTACTTC. Protein sequence: CSVESLAGGKYEQYF.

The gene calls are TRBV18 and TRBJ1-1, with D perhaps TRBD1 (6 bases). Trimming removed 2 bases from V and 7 bases from J, with 11 bases in between. The germline gives CDR1 KGHSH, CDR2 LQKENI. The CDR3 is 13 amino acids. CDR3: CASSPIGGDEAFF. The CDR3 DNA reads TGTGCCAGCTCACCAATCGGGGGCGATGAAGCTTTCTTT.

The chain carries TRBV9 and TRBJ2-1; tentative D call: TRBD2 (5 bases). The CDR3 is 11 amino acids. Trimming removed 5 bases at V and 12 bases at J, with 12 bases between. Germline V gene lookup returns CDR1 SGDLS and CDR2 YYNGEE. The CDR3 sequence is CASSSRDLQFF. CDR3 sequence (DNA): TGTGCCAGCAGTTCCCGGGATCTGCAGTTCTTC. Based on the CDR3 plus reference TRBV9 and TRBJ2-1, the full variable domain is DSGVTQTPKHLITATGQRVTLRCSPRSGDLSVYWYQQSLDQGLQFLIQYYNGEERAKGNILERFSAQQFPDLHSELNLSSLELGDSALYFCASSSRDLQFFGPGTRLTVL.

The chain links TRBV11-2 to TRBJ2-1; 7 positions match TRBD2. The germline CDR1 and CDR2 sequences are SGHAT and FQNNGV. The junction had 6 bases not matched to a gene; V was cut back by 2 bases and J by 5 bases. The CDR3 extends over 15 amino acids. The CDR3 DNA is TGTGCCAGCAGCTTAATCCTAGCGGAAAACAATGAGCAGTTCTTC. It specifies CASSLILAENNEQFF.